This T cell receptor (beta chain) was obtained from a study of cytomegalovirus exposure and HLA in healthy donors. Study outcomes and limitations: Associated with cytomegalovirus, according to the listing, were 170 or so TCR beta chains. One cluster of highly shared sequence variants probably arose as a sequencing artifact.

On this clone itself: The target antigen is unknown.

Donors counted as nominally healthy when sampled, yet unrecorded immune exposures were likely. Germline loops: CDR1 SQVTM, CDR2 ANQGSEA. The CDR3 has 12 amino acids. With 8 bases removed from V and 4 bases from J, the gap between germline ends came to 13 bases. PCR primers comprised 60 Vbeta and 13 Jbeta primers. Here immunoSEQ multiplex PCR was the method, and the copy in TCRdb shows in-frame clones only, minus some. Of about 240,000 clones in the sample, approximately 82% are singletons; the top ten hold almost 8%. V usage is TRBV29-1 and J usage is TRBJ2-3; possible D gene TRBD2, 5 bases. The sequencing input was PBMCs. The sequence was collected from a woman in her sixties in good health and CMV-seropositive. The CDR3 reads CSSGENPDTQYF. The CDR3 coding sequence is TGCAGCTCCGGGGAAAACCCAGATACGCAGTATTTT.